The T cell receptor (beta chain) described here comes from a study of Ad26.COV2.S vaccination and SARS-CoV-2 variants. Overall study results and limits: The TCR-based breadth and depth measures might underestimate overall T cell responses.

TCRdb's table, derived via immunoSEQ multiplex PCR, lists solely in-frame clones and lacks some. The table has about 390,000 clones, approximately 92% seen once. Regarding this clone: No antigen is known for it.

Germline CDR1 SGHTA, CDR2 FQGNSA. V gave up 4 bases and J gave up 7 bases; unmatched junction bases: 7. The CDR3 loop spans 15 amino acids. Treatment in this sample: some 19 received Ad26.COV2.S at low or high dose, single or two shots; five or six received placebo; per-sample allocation not given. Sampling was done on day 63 after the first vaccine or placebo injection. This chain links TRBV7-2 with TRBJ1-6, with 7 nucleotides matching TRBD1. This clonotype was sampled from a person between 18 and 60 years old who received the Ad26.COV2.S COVID-19 vaccine or a placebo. This specimen consisted of peripheral blood, obtained in a trial of Ad26.COV2.S vaccine versus placebo. For the CDR3, the DNA is TGTGCCAGCAGCTCCACCGGGACAGCGAATTCACCCCTCCACTTT. Translated, it gives CASSSTGTANSPLHF.